Following are 6 T cell receptor beta chains from one sample sequenced in a study of shared clonotypes between healthy human individuals. Only in-frame clones appear in the TCRdb table, and some are missing; sequencing was by immunoSEQ multiplex PCR. The sample carries approximately 460,000 clones, approximately 77% recorded once. The sample consisted of PBMCs. The source is a woman aged 40 to 49 in good health. Some clones in this sample may be carry-over from other donors' samples.

The chain employs TRBV28 and TRBJ1-1; D unclear. V dropped 8 bases and J dropped 4 bases, with 11 bases sitting between them. This CDR3 has 12 amino acids. Germline CDR1 reads MDHEN; CDR2 reads SYDVKM. The CDR3 here is CASRAAGTEAFF. CDR3 bases: TGTGCCAGCCGGGCTGCGGGCACTGAAGCTTTCTTT.

This chain links TRBV30 with TRBJ2-2, with D unresolved. CDR1 is GTSNPN, CDR2 SVGIG, per germline (reference sequence). This CDR3 spans 13 amino acids. V was shortened by 1 base and J by 5 bases, with 8 bases between the two germline ends. CDR3 loop: CAWSELGTGELFF. The CDR3, as DNA: TGTGCCTGGAGTGAGTTGGGTACCGGGGAGCTGTTTTTT.

The V gene is TRBV7-9, the J gene TRBJ2-1; TRBD1 is a possible D gene (5 bases). The CDR3 has 16 residues. The V gene lost 3 bases and the J gene lost 3 bases, with 15 bases spanning the gap. The germline gives CDR1 SEHNR, CDR2 FQNEAQ (reference sequence). The CDR3 DNA sequence: TGTGCCAGCAGCTTGGAAGGGGCGATCGGCTACAATGAGCAGTTCTTC. Its translation is CASSLEGAIGYNEQFF.

The V call is TRBV7-9, the J call TRBJ1-5; D call uncertain. Trimming removed 5 bases at V and 7 bases at J, with 15 bases between. Per the germline V gene, CDR1 is SEHNR and CDR2 is FQNEAQ (reference sequence). The length of the CDR3 is 14 residues. The CDR3 here is CASSLGGTQQPQHF. DNA of the CDR3: TGTGCCAGCAGCCTAGGCGGAACGCAGCAGCCCCAGCATTTT.

Regarding this clone: One base separates it from a far larger clone, so it is likely a read error. Other DNA sequences in this sample translate to the same CDR3. The rearrangement links TRBV5-5 to TRBJ1-2; D may be TRBD1 (6 bases). The CDR3 is 15 amino acids. Germline CDR1 is SGHKS and CDR2 is YYEKEE (reference sequence). In DNA, the CDR3 is TGTGCCAGCAGCTTGTCGCCAACAGGGAAGGATGGCTACACTTTC. Translating gives CASSLSPTGKDGYTF.

This chain joins TRBV2 and TRBJ2-7; TRBD1 is a possible D gene (6 bases). The CDR3 is made up of 14 amino acids. Germline assignment: CDR1 SNHLY and CDR2 FYNNEI. Trimming shortened V by 2 bases and J by 5 bases, and 13 bases separated the two germline ends. For the CDR3, the DNA is TGTGCCAGCAGTGAAAGGGGGACCCGGGACGAGCAGTACTTC. Its protein product is CASSERGTRDEQYF.